Listed below are T cell receptor beta chains from one sample, sequenced in a study of blood T cell repertoires in COVID-19. Generated by immunoSEQ multiplex PCR, the TCRdb table keeps only in-frame clones and is missing some. The sample records 200,000 to 250,000 clones, around 85% being singletons. Sequences were obtained from peripheral blood. The receptors shown here come from a woman aged 60 to 75 with active or convalescent COVID-19. Each CDR3 is given with its conserved first and last residue. A D gene is named only where the DNA matches it firmly. Size is stated for part of the rows, as once, few or many counts, or as a class when the clone is expanded.

v_call: TRBV11-3
j_call: TRBJ2-3
d_call: -
clone_size: few
cdr3_aa: CASSLERSPITDTQYF
cdr3_nt: TGTGCCAGCAGCTTAGAGAGGTCACCGATCACAGATACGCAGTATTTT

v_call: TRBV5-1
j_call: TRBJ1-1
d_call: TRBD1
clone_size: -
cdr3_aa: CASSVYPGQGEAFF
cdr3_nt: TGCGCCAGCAGCGTTTACCCGGGACAGGGGGAAGCTTTCTTT

v_call: TRBV2
j_call: TRBJ1-1
d_call: TRBD1
clone_size: -
cdr3_aa: CASSLQVRGTEAFF
cdr3_nt: TGTGCCAGCAGTCTTCAAGTCAGGGGGACTGAAGCTTTCTTT

v_call: TRBV7-8
j_call: TRBJ1-4
d_call: -
clone_size: -
cdr3_aa: CASSPRSTNGANEKLFF
cdr3_nt: TGTGCCAGCAGCCCGCGGAGTACCAACGGGGCTAATGAAAAACTGTTTTTT

v_call: TRBV5-5
j_call: TRBJ2-6
d_call: TRBD1
clone_size: -
cdr3_aa: CASSLNRGLGANVLTF
cdr3_nt: TGTGCCAGCAGCTTGAACAGGGGGCTTGGGGCCAACGTCCTGACTTTC

v_call: TRBV18
j_call: TRBJ2-1
d_call: TRBD1
clone_size: -
cdr3_aa: CASSLNTQGASNEQFF
cdr3_nt: TGTGCCAGCTCACTCAACACACAGGGGGCCAGCAATGAGCAGTTCTTC

v_call: TRBV5-4
j_call: TRBJ2-4
d_call: TRBD1
clone_size: -
cdr3_aa: CASSPQGDQNIQYF
cdr3_nt: TGTGCCAGCAGCCCCCAGGGGGATCAAAACATTCAGTACTTC

v_call: TRBV19
j_call: TRBJ1-4
d_call: -
clone_size: -
cdr3_aa: CASRPLFAGEKLFF
cdr3_nt: TGTGCCAGTAGGCCCCTATTCGCCGGTGAAAAACTGTTTTTT

v_call: TRBV30
j_call: TRBJ1-2
d_call: -
clone_size: -
cdr3_aa: CAWSWGEGYTF
cdr3_nt: TGTGCCTGGTCCTGGGGGGAGGGCTACACCTTC

v_call: TRBV11-2
j_call: TRBJ1-2
d_call: -
clone_size: -
cdr3_aa: CASSLTYNYGYTF
cdr3_nt: TGTGCCAGCAGCTTAACCTACAACTATGGCTACACCTTC

v_call: TRBV5-1
j_call: TRBJ2-5
d_call: TRBD1
clone_size: -
cdr3_aa: CASRRDRSLQETQYF
cdr3_nt: TGCGCCAGCAGGCGGGACAGGAGCTTACAAGAGACCCAGTACTTC

v_call: TRBV7-9
j_call: TRBJ1-5
d_call: -
clone_size: -
cdr3_aa: CASMSGGLPDQPQHF
cdr3_nt: TGTGCCAGCATGTCTGGGGGCCTTCCGGATCAGCCCCAGCATTTT

v_call: TRBV28
j_call: TRBJ1-5
d_call: -
clone_size: -
cdr3_aa: CASSPRGEGNQPQHF
cdr3_nt: TGTGCCAGCAGTCCCCGGGGGGAGGGCAATCAGCCCCAGCATTTT

v_call: TRBV3-1/TRBV3-2
j_call: TRBJ2-1
d_call: TRBD2
clone_size: -
cdr3_aa: CASSHPRGTSLGTYNEQFF
cdr3_nt: TGTGCCAGCAGCCACCCCCGGGGGACTAGCCTGGGGACCTACAATGAGCAGTTCTTC

v_call: TRBV9
j_call: TRBJ1-1
d_call: -
clone_size: -
cdr3_aa: CASSPRGGENTEAFF
cdr3_nt: TGTGCCAGCAGCCCGAGAGGGGGGGAGAACACTGAAGCTTTCTTT

v_call: TRBV9
j_call: TRBJ1-1
d_call: -
clone_size: -
cdr3_aa: CASSVARNTEAFF
cdr3_nt: TGTGCCAGCAGCGTAGCGCGGAACACTGAAGCTTTCTTT

v_call: TRBV2
j_call: TRBJ2-1
d_call: -
clone_size: -
cdr3_aa: CASSTTRGSGTYNEQFF
cdr3_nt: TGTGCCAGCAGTACCACCCGAGGTAGCGGAACCTACAATGAGCAGTTCTTC